These 5 T cell receptor beta chains originate from one sample sequenced in a study of shared clonotypes between healthy human individuals. The repertoire was sequenced with immunoSEQ multiplex PCR; TCRdb's copy has only in-frame clones and lacks some. In the table there are 500,000 to 650,000 clones, roughly 79% of which are singletons. The specimen was PBMCs. The source of these receptors is a woman aged 40 to 50 in good health. Some clones in this sample may be carry-over from other donors' samples.

This chain joins TRBV5-4 and TRBJ2-3; D might be TRBD2 (6 bases). This CDR3 region has 16 residues. The germline V gene encodes CDR1 SGHNT and CDR2 YYREEE (reference sequence). V lost 4 bases, J lost 8 bases, and 23 bases lay in between. For the CDR3, the DNA is TGTGCCAGCAGCCCCCAGTCCGGGACTCTGCTTCGTACGCAGTATTTT. The encoded protein is CASSPQSGTLLRTQYF.

The rearrangement links TRBV27 to TRBJ2-7; 7 bases map to TRBD2. V was clipped by 2 bases and J by 5 bases; unmatched bases: 9. Germline assignment: CDR1 MNHEY and CDR2 SMNVEV (reference sequence). The CDR3 has 15 residues. Here the CDR3 DNA reads TGTGCCAGCAGTTTACTGCGGGAGCGGTTCCACGAGCAGTACTTC. Amino acid sequence: CASSLLRERFHEQYF.

The V and J genes are TRBV6-5 and TRBJ1-2; possibly TRBD1 for D (5 bases). CDR1 is MNHEY and CDR2 is SVGAGI in the germline V gene. Trimming removed 6 bases from V and 4 bases from J, with 12 bases in between. This CDR3 comprises 13 residues. CDR3 in amino acids: CASSPREAYGYTF. The DNA for the CDR3 is TGTGCCAGCAGCCCCAGGGAGGCCTATGGCTACACCTTC.

V usage is TRBV6-1 and J usage is TRBJ1-2, with TRBD1 matching 11 bases. There are 14 residues in the CDR3. The V gene end was trimmed by 1 base and the J gene end by 8 bases; junction bases not matched to a gene: 3. Per the germline V gene, CDR1 is MNHNS and CDR2 is SASEGT. The CDR3 region is CASSEVGQGEGYTF. The CDR3 region has the DNA TGTGCCAGCAGTGAAGTGGGACAGGGGGAGGGCTACACCTTC.

V usage is TRBV6-6 and J usage is TRBJ2-7, with TRBD1 identical over 9 bases. With 6 bases clipped from V and 2 bases from J, the junction kept 2 bases outside the gene matches. CDR3 size: 13 residues. CDR1 is MNHNY, CDR2 SVGAGI, per germline (reference sequence). In DNA form, the CDR3 reads TGTGCCAGCAGAAGGACAGGGGCCTACGAGCAGTACTTC. It codes for CASRRTGAYEQYF.